This T cell receptor beta chain was identified during a study of memory CD4+ T cells and cytomegalovirus serostatus. Study results and limitations: CD4+ memory repertoires contained about 40% of the 164 reported CMV TCRbeta sequences. CMV serostatus prediction reached median AUC 0.95, or 0.91 with US-trained model.

Single viable CD3+CD4+CD8-CD45RO+ cells were sorted as the memory CD4+ T cells. Serum IgG to CMV pp150, pp28, p38 and p52 defined serostatus. In regard to this clone: What it binds is not known.

Authors' processing steps: After removing out-of-frame reads, over 2 million distinct TCRbeta sequences remained. The table came from immunoSEQ multiplex PCR; TCRdb's copy has only in-frame clones and leaves some out. The V and J calls and clone size are taken from that table; D and trimming were inferred from the DNA. Seen here are 80,000 or so clones, roughly three quarters observed once, and the top ten hold just over 2.5%. The CDR3 sequence is 11 residues long. V shed 10 bases and J shed 6 bases, with 12 bases lying between them. Germline V gene lookup returns CDR1 SGHNT and CDR2 YENEEA. The receptor comes from an adult in good health and CMV-seropositive. The rearrangement joins TRBV11-3 to TRBJ1-1; D gene uncertain. Sequencing was done on a sample of memory CD4+ T cells from blood. The CDR3 nucleotides read TGTGCCATCGAGTTCCAGGCTGAAGCTTTCTTT. Translating gives CAIEFQAEAFF.